The clone carrying this TCR beta chain was detected only a few times. As handled by the study authors: From reference gene primer amplification, estimates of nucleated cell counts were derived. Method: immunoSEQ multiplex PCR; TCRdb's copy keeps in-frame clones and lacks some. Clonal size and the V and J genes are those of that table, whereas D and trimming came from the DNA. Counted here are 88,000 or so clones, about 85% occurring once; the ten biggest clones make up 3.5% to 4%. The sample comes from a study of blood T cell repertoires in COVID-19. About the study: Donors in the United States, Italy and Spain gave samples during acute or convalescent COVID-19.

The germline V gene has CDR1 SGHNT and CDR2 YYREEE (reference sequence). V was trimmed by 2 bases and J by 0 bases, leaving 12 bases between them. The CDR3 consists of 15 residues. The origin of this receptor is a man aged 60 to 69 with acute or convalescent COVID-19. Sequenced: peripheral blood. The J gene is TRBJ2-7, the V gene TRBV5-4; D gene unclear. The CDR3 DNA sequence: TGTGCCAGCAGCTTATGGGCAGCCGCCTCCTACGAGCAGTACTTC. Translating gives CASSLWAAASYEQYF.